This TCR beta chain was found in a study of T-cell reconstitution after alpha-beta-depleted transplantation in children (dated by TCRdb to about 2016). In the study overall: The study quantitatively tracked T-cell immune reconstitution after TCRalphabeta/CD19-depleted allogeneic hematopoietic cell transplantation in children using TCR repertoire profiling.

There are 15 amino acids in the CDR3, from cysteine to phenylalanine inclusive. Only CDR3 DNA remains: 45 bases, in frame from the first base. Trimming accounts for 3 bases at V and 5 bases at J, while the number of junction bases matched to no gene is 7. Based on the germline V gene, the CDR1 and CDR2 sequences are SGHRS and YFSETQ. At least ten counts were recorded for this clonotype. Its specific antigen is unknown. It has no much larger one-base neighbor in the sample; base qualities were not kept. The method was PCR. These reads were obtained on an Illumina HiSeq 2500. TCR libraries were prepared with molecular barcoding, using unique molecular identifiers to normalize TCRbeta repertoire quantification. The raw public data were reprocessed by TCRdb itself: fastp quality trimming at Q25, MiXCR clonotype calling, in-frame beta chains only. Rows are unified per CDR3 protein, each entry keeping the most common DNA and genes. For this sample the table gives approximately 100,000 distinct CDR3 sequences, of which 9% to 15% were detected only once. Around 13% of the sample rests with the top ten.

This sequence was found in a human donor who donated a stem cell graft to a child with inherited bone marrow failure. The sequence joins TRBV5-1 to TRBJ2-3, with TRBD2 matching 9 junction bases. This sample comprised PBMCs from the stem cell graft donor, obtained from the stem cell graft. The CDR3 amino acid sequence is: CASSSGGGDQDTQYF. The nucleotide sequence reads TGCGCCAGCAGCTCCGGCGGGGGGGATCAAGATACGCAGTATTTT.